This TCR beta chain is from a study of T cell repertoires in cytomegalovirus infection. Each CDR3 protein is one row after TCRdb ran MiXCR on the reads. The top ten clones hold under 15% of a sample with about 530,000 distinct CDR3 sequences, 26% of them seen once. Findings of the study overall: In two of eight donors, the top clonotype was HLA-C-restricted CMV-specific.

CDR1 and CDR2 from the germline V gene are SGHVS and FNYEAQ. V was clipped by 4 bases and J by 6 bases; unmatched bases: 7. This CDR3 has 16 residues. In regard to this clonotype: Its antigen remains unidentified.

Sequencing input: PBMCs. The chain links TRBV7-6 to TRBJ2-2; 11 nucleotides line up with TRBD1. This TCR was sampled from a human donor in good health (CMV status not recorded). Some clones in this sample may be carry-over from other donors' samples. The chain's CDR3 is CASSSLLGQGAGELFF. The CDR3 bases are TGTGCCAGCAGCTCGTTACTGGGACAGGGGGCCGGGGAGCTGTTTTTT.